This T cell receptor (beta chain) stems from a study of shared clonotypes between healthy human individuals. Some clones are missing from TCRdb's copy, which holds only in-frame ones; the method was immunoSEQ multiplex PCR. The sample records about a million clones, 70% to 85% being singletons. The CDR3 is 14 amino acids. Germline V gives CDR1 SGHDT, CDR2 YYEEEE. V was trimmed by 7 bases and J by 3 bases, leaving 14 bases between them. The sequenced sample consisted of memory CD4+ T cells sorted from blood. Subset given: CD45RA-negative fraction. The V gene is TRBV5-6, the J gene TRBJ2-1; D uncertain. The receptor's source is a young man in good health. This CDR3 is CASRYGWGYNEQFF. CDR3 DNA: TGTGCCAGCCGCTACGGGTGGGGCTACAATGAGCAGTTCTTC.